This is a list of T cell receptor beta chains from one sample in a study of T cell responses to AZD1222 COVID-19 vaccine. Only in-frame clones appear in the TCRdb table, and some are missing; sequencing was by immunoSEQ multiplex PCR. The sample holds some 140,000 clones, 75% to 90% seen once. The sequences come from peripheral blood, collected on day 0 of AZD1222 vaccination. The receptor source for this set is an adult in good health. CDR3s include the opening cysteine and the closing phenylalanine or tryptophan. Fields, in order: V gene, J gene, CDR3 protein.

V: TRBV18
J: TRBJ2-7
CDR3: CASSRQSSYEQYF

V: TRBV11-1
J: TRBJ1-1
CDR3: CASSRVNTEAFF

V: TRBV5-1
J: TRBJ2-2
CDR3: CASSTGTGTGELFF

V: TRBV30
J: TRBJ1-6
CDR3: CAWSPGDGRYNSPLHF

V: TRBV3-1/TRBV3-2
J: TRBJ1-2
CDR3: CASSQGGRNYGYTF

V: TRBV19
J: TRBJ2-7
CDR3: CASSIGGFYEQYF

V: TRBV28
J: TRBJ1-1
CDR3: CASSFNTEAFF

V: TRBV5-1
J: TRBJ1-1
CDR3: CASSLVTGVTEAFF

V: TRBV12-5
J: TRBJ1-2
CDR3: CASGSSGSFYGYTF

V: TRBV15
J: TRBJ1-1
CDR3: CATSRDHSGPRNTEAFF

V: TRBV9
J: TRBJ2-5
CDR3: CASSVASRVEETQYF

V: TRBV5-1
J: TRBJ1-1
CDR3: CASSFTVANTEAFF

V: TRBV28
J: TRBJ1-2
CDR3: CASSFAGTGQYGYTF

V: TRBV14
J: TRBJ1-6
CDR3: CASSRRGQGANSPLHF

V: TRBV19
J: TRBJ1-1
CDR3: CASSMSRPGETEAFF

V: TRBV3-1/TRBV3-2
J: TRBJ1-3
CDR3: CASSQVGTGYSGNTIYF

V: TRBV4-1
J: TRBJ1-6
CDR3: CASSQVGSPLHF

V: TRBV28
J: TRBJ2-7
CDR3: CASSSQSDRVYEQYF